This is a list of T cell receptor beta chains from one sample in a study of regulatory T cells in long-lasting Graves disease. TCRdb itself ran the multiplex PCR reads through MiXCR, one entry per CDR3 protein. The sample has 580,000 or so distinct CDR3 sequences; around 16% are singletons. These records were also assigned to another study, of T cells in Graves' hyperthyroidism and ophthalmopathy.

The starting material was peripheral blood mononuclear cells (PBMCs), obtained at new diagnosis, from a patient treated with antithyroid drugs. The source is a man between 18 and 29 years old with Graves disease. Both conserved end residues are part of each CDR3. D genes are given only for firm matches. Not all rows give a size; the values are once, few, many and, for expanded clones, a class.

j_call d_call v_call clone_size cdr3_aa cdr3_nt
TRBJ2-7 TRBD2 TRBV24-1 few CATSDPGGREQYF TGTGCCACCAGTGACCCGGGGGGAAGGGAGCAGTACTTC
TRBJ2-1 TRBD2 TRBV5-4 once CASSLGSGGDYNEQFF TGTGCCAGCAGCTTGGGTAGCGGGGGGGACTACAATGAGCAGTTCTTC
TRBJ2-3 TRBD2 TRBV5-1 - CASSPTPGLAGSTDTQYF TGCGCCAGCAGCCCAACTCCGGGACTAGCGGGGAGCACAGATACGCAGTATTTT
TRBJ2-3 TRBD2 TRBV27 few CASTSRLAEVAGGLTDTQYF TGTGCCAGCACCTCAAGGCTCGCCGAGGTAGCGGGGGGCCTCACAGATACGCAGTATTTT
TRBJ2-1 - TRBV11-2 many CASSSRDVANEQFF TGTGCCAGCAGCTCTAGGGATGTAGCCAATGAGCAGTTCTTC
TRBJ2-1 - TRBV4-1 - CASSQPFEGSSGNEQFF TGCGCCAGCAGCCAACCGTTCGAGGGGTCTTCCGGAAATGAGCAGTTCTTC
TRBJ2-7 - TRBV5-1 - CASSLLDTADYEQYF TGCGCCAGCAGCTTACTGGACACGGCGGATTACGAGCAGTACTTC
TRBJ2-3 - TRBV20-1 many CSAFMPGADTQYF TGCAGTGCTTTTATGCCCGGGGCAGATACGCAGTATTTT
TRBJ2-2 - TRBV5-1 few CASSFPRAEGGSELFF TGCGCCAGCAGCTTCCCCCGGGCCGAGGGGGGATCGGAGCTGTTTTTT
TRBJ1-5 - TRBV5-1 many CASSLERDIDSNQPQHF TGCGCCAGCAGCTTGGAGCGGGACATAGATAGCAATCAGCCCCAGCATTTT
TRBJ1-3 - TRBV27 many CASREQGSGNTIYF TGTGCCAGCAGGGAACAGGGTTCTGGAAACACCATATATTTT
TRBJ2-3 TRBD2 TRBV30 few CAWSGASGRPADTQYF TGTGCCTGGAGTGGAGCCAGCGGGAGGCCGGCAGATACGCAGTATTTT
TRBJ2-5 - TRBV7-9 few CASSLGASGQETQHF TGTGCCAGCAGCTTAGGGGCCAGCGGACAAGAGACCCAGCACTTC
TRBJ1-5 - TRBV11-2 many CASSLDSGGSQPQHF TGTGCCAGCAGCTTAGATAGCGGGGGCTCTCAGCCCCAGCATTTT
TRBJ1-4 - TRBV20-1 few CSARLGVKEKLFF TGCAGTGCGAGGCTCGGAGTAAAAGAAAAACTGTTTTTT
TRBJ2-3 TRBD2 TRBV7-3 many CASSLVAGDTDTQYF TGTGCCAGCAGCTTAGTAGCGGGAGACACAGATACGCAGTATTTT
TRBJ1-1 - TRBV28 few CASSLGAGKPEAFF TGTGCCAGCAGTCTTGGGGCAGGGAAACCTGAAGCTTTCTTT
TRBJ1-1 TRBD1 TRBV20-1 - CSATHLGQGNTEAFF TGCAGTGCTACCCACCTTGGACAGGGCAACACTGAAGCTTTCTTT
TRBJ2-2 - TRBV5-1 few CASSLTGRATGELFF TGCGCCAGCAGCTTGACAGGGAGGGCCACCGGGGAGCTGTTTTTT
TRBJ1-1 TRBD1 TRBV4-1 few CASSLGQGRVVNTEAFF TGTGCCAGCAGCCTCGGACAGGGGAGAGTAGTGAACACTGAAGCTTTCTTT
TRBJ2-2 - TRBV28 many CASRKDGRDATNTGELFF TGTGCCAGCAGGAAAGACGGAAGAGACGCAACGAACACCGGGGAGCTGTTTTTT
TRBJ2-7 TRBD2 TRBV20-1 many CSAWAGLAGVSGDEQYF TGCAGTGCTTGGGCAGGACTAGCGGGAGTCTCGGGGGACGAGCAGTACTTC
TRBJ1-2 - TRBV5-5 many CASSLVQGRSYGYTF TGTGCCAGCAGCTTGGTACAGGGCAGGAGCTATGGCTACACCTTC
TRBJ1-2 - TRBV6-9 - CASSYLAGVKGNYGYTF TGTGCCAGCAGTTACTTGGCAGGGGTTAAGGGTAACTATGGCTACACCTTC
TRBJ2-2 - TRBV7-6 few CASSLEESLTGELFF TGTGCCAGCAGCTTAGAGGAGTCATTGACCGGGGAGCTGTTTTTT
TRBJ2-7 TRBD2 TRBV19 few CASGASGRTEQYF TGTGCCAGCGGGGCCAGCGGGAGGACGGAGCAGTACTTC
TRBJ2-7 - TRBV6-1 many CASSLGPSYEQYF TGTGCCAGCAGCTTAGGACCATCCTACGAGCAGTACTTC
TRBJ2-1 TRBD2 TRBV2 many CASMWTSGVGYNEQFF TGTGCCAGCATGTGGACTAGCGGGGTGGGTTACAATGAGCAGTTCTTC
TRBJ2-1 TRBD1 TRBV19 - CASISWDRGYNEQFF TGTGCCAGTATATCATGGGACAGGGGATACAATGAGCAGTTCTTC
TRBJ2-4 TRBD2 TRBV30 many CAWSVGQGGSIQYF TGTGCCTGGAGTGTCGGGCAGGGCGGGAGCATTCAGTACTTC
TRBJ2-7 - TRBV27 many CASSRVGITYEQYF TGTGCCAGCAGTAGAGTGGGAATAACCTACGAGCAGTACTTC
TRBJ2-5 TRBD1 TRBV7-6 few CADRAGWSGLQETQYF TGTGCTGACAGGGCCGGGTGGAGCGGTCTACAAGAGACCCAGTACTTC
TRBJ2-7 TRBD2 TRBV10-1 - CASSPPRGLAGGLSYEQYF TGCGCCAGCAGTCCCCCACGCGGACTAGCGGGGGGTCTTTCCTACGAGCAGTACTTC
TRBJ2-5 - TRBV20-1 many CSARTPLIETQYF TGCAGTGCTAGGACTCCATTGATAGAGACCCAGTACTTC
TRBJ2-7 TRBD2 TRBV20-1 - CSASPSGRYEQYF TGCAGTGCCTCGCCTAGCGGGAGGTACGAGCAGTACTTC
TRBJ2-7 - TRBV5-1 - CAISFGGGEQYF TGCGCCATCAGCTTTGGAGGGGGCGAGCAGTACTTC
TRBJ2-7 - TRBV18 many CASSGEMGYEQYF TGTGCCAGCTCAGGCGAGATGGGTTACGAGCAGTACTTC
TRBJ2-3 - TRBV4-1 few CASSQNLADTQYF TGCGCCAGCAGCCAAAATTTGGCAGATACGCAGTATTTT
TRBJ1-5 - TRBV29-1 few CSVADNSNQPQHF TGCAGCGTTGCGGATAATAGCAATCAGCCCCAGCATTTT
TRBJ1-1 TRBD1 TRBV9 - CASSVDARTGVYTEAFF TGTGCCAGCAGCGTAGATGCCCGGACAGGGGTTTACACTGAAGCTTTCTTT
TRBJ1-5 TRBD1 TRBV27 many CASRKQGQSNQPQHF TGTGCCAGCAGAAAACAGGGGCAGAGCAATCAGCCCCAGCATTTT
TRBJ2-2 - TRBV12-5 few CASGLTRGSADTGELFF TGTGCTAGTGGTTTGACCCGGGGTAGCGCGGACACCGGGGAGCTGTTTTTT
TRBJ2-5 - TRBV30 many CAWRHLANQETQYF TGTGCCTGGAGACACCTAGCGAACCAAGAGACCCAGTACTTC
TRBJ2-1 - TRBV6-2/TRBV6-3 - CASSYRLYNEQFF TGTGCCAGCAGTTACAGGCTCTACAATGAGCAGTTCTTC
TRBJ2-7 TRBD2 TRBV5-1 few CASSLSGRANEQYF TGCGCCAGCAGCTTGAGTGGGAGGGCTAACGAGCAGTACTTC
TRBJ2-2 TRBD2 TRBV12-3/TRBV12-4 many CASSLEAGGTGELFF TGTGCCAGCAGTTTAGAAGCGGGAGGTACCGGGGAGCTGTTTTTT
TRBJ2-1 - TRBV28 many CASSPDEGDSYNEQFF TGTGCCAGCAGCCCGGACGAGGGGGACTCCTACAATGAGCAGTTCTTC
TRBJ2-5 - TRBV7-9 many CASSSSGAETQYF TGTGCCAGCAGCTCCAGTGGTGCAGAGACCCAGTACTTC
TRBJ2-3 - TRBV29-1 - CSVPGRGREPDTQYF TGCAGCGTTCCTGGGCGGGGCAGGGAACCAGATACGCAGTATTTT
TRBJ2-1 TRBD2 TRBV27 many CASIRLAGSTNEQFF TGTGCCAGCATTCGACTAGCGGGGTCCACCAATGAGCAGTTCTTC
TRBJ1-5 - TRBV19 - CASSRTTYSNQPQHF TGTGCCAGTAGCCGGACTACATATAGCAATCAGCCCCAGCATTTT
TRBJ1-2 - TRBV7-2 many CASSARVGLDYGYTF TGTGCCAGCAGCGCCCGTGTTGGTTTAGACTATGGCTACACCTTC
TRBJ2-7 - TRBV18 - CASSSLGEPLSYEQYF TGTGCCAGCTCGTCTCTCGGGGAGCCCCTCTCCTACGAGCAGTACTTC